The rows below give T cell receptor beta chains drawn from one sample of a study of blood T cell repertoires in COVID-19. Using immunoSEQ multiplex PCR, the repertoire was profiled, and TCRdb retains in-frame clones only, with some absent. The sample shows 150,000 to 200,000 clones, 80% to 90% of them seen only once. The specimen sequenced was peripheral blood. Receptor source: a man between 35 and 55 years old with active or convalescent COVID-19. Each CDR3 is given with its conserved first and last residue. D genes are given only for firm matches. Rows may omit the clone size; those that give it use once, few, many or a size class.

clone_size	v_call	d_call	j_call	cdr3_length	cdr3_nt	cdr3_aa
-	TRBV6-5	TRBD1	TRBJ2-3	15	TGTGCCAGCAGACCCGGGACAGGGGACACAGATACGCAGTATTTT	CASRPGTGDTDTQYF
-	TRBV11-1	-	TRBJ2-3	15	TGTGCCAGCAGCCCGGTTTCGGGGAGCACAGATACGCAGTATTTT	CASSPVSGSTDTQYF
few	TRBV18	-	TRBJ2-2	18	TGTGCCAGCTCAACCAGGCAGGGCTCGTCTTTCGGCACCGGGGAGCTGTTTTTT	CASSTRQGSSFGTGELFF
-	TRBV12-3/TRBV12-4	-	TRBJ1-3	13	TGTGCCAGCAGTTTTGGAGCTGGAAACACCATATATTTT	CASSFGAGNTIYF
-	TRBV7-3	TRBD1	TRBJ2-1	12	TGTGCCAGCAGCCGACAGGGATCAGGGCAGTTCTTC	CASSRQGSGQFF
-	TRBV5-6	-	TRBJ1-3	14	TGTGCCAGCACCCTAGGGGCCTCTGGAAACACCATATATTTT	CASTLGASGNTIYF
-	TRBV6-5	TRBD1	TRBJ1-2	12	TGTGCCAGCGACAGGGGGGAGTATGGCTACACCTTC	CASDRGEYGYTF
few	TRBV29-1	-	TRBJ1-1	15	TGCAGCGTTGAAGATTGGAATACTAGGAAGGCTGAAGCTTTCTTT	CSVEDWNTRKAEAFF
-	TRBV11-2	TRBD2	TRBJ2-2	16	TGTGCCAGCAGCTATAGCGGGGGGCCGGGGACCGGGGAGCTGTTTTTT	CASSYSGGPGTGELFF
-	TRBV2	-	TRBJ1-6	14	TGTGCCAGCAGTGAACGGGCAGGGAACTCACCCCTCCACTTT	CASSERAGNSPLHF
-	TRBV3-1/TRBV3-2	TRBD1	TRBJ2-7	12	TGTGCCAGCAGCCTTAGGACAGGGGGCTATAGCTTC	CASSLRTGGYSF
-	TRBV9	-	TRBJ1-4	15	TGTGCCAGCAGCGCCCAGGATCGCGAAAATGAAAAACTGTTTTTT	CASSAQDRENEKLFF
-	TRBV3-1/TRBV3-2	-	TRBJ2-7	13	TGTGCCAGCAGCCAAGGAGGGAATTACGAGCAGTACTTC	CASSQGGNYEQYF
-	TRBV30	-	TRBJ1-1	11	TGTGCCTGGAGTCAGGGTCAGGAAGCTTTCTTT	CAWSQGQEAFF
many	TRBV2	TRBD1	TRBJ1-5	14	TGTGCCAGCAGTGGGGACAGGGGCTATCAGCCCCAGCATTTT	CASSGDRGYQPQHF
-	TRBV2	TRBD1	TRBJ1-2	15	TGTGCCAGCAGTTACGGACAGGGGGGTAACTATGGCTACACCTTC	CASSYGQGGNYGYTF
-	TRBV5-1	-	TRBJ2-2	14	TGCGCCAGCAGCTTGGTGGGGAGACACGGGGAGCTGTTTTTT	CASSLVGRHGELFF
few	TRBV5-1	TRBD1	TRBJ1-1	15	TGCGCCAGCAGCCCCCAGGGGGGAACGAACACTGAAGCTTTCTTT	CASSPQGGTNTEAFF
-	TRBV18	TRBD1	TRBJ2-3	16	TGTGCCAGCTCACCAAGACAGGGCCAGAACACAGATACGCAGTATTTT	CASSPRQGQNTDTQYF
-	TRBV28	-	TRBJ1-2	14	TGTGCCAGCAGGCCTACGGGGAGGGACTATGGCTACACCTTC	CASRPTGRDYGYTF
-	TRBV3-1/TRBV3-2	-	TRBJ2-5	18	TGTGCCAGCAGCCAAGTAGCGTCGGGAGATAGCCCACGAGGGACCCAGTACTTC	CASSQVASGDSPRGTQYF
-	TRBV6-5	-	TRBJ1-2	13	TGTGCCAGCAGTTACTCGAAGGGGTTGGGGAACATCTTC	CASSYSKGLGNIF
-	TRBV7-2	-	TRBJ1-6	18	TGTGCCAGCAGCTCCCGTTTGAGGGCAGTGGGCAATAATTCACCCCTCCACTTT	CASSSRLRAVGNNSPLHF
-	TRBV9	TRBD1	TRBJ1-2	16	TGTGCCAGCAGCGAGACCCCCCAGTCAGGGGGCGGTGGCTACACCTTC	CASSETPQSGGGGYTF
-	TRBV27	TRBD2	TRBJ2-4	19	TGTGCCAGCAGTTCCGCATCGCCGGGGGGGACACTAGCCAAAAACATTCAGTACTTC	CASSSASPGGTLAKNIQYF
once	TRBV6-1	-	TRBJ1-1	15	TGTGCCAGCAGTGAATTGGGGACAAAGAACACTGAAGCTTTCTTT	CASSELGTKNTEAFF
-	TRBV6-2/TRBV6-3	-	TRBJ2-2	15	TGTGCCAGCAGTTACTCGGGCATCAGCACCGGGGAGCTGTTTTTT	CASSYSGISTGELFF
-	TRBV9	TRBD2	TRBJ2-2	18	TGTGCCAGCAGCGGAAGAGAGAGGACTAGCGGTAACACCGGGGAGCTGTTTTTT	CASSGRERTSGNTGELFF
-	TRBV7-2	-	TRBJ1-1	15	TGTGCCAGCAGCTTAGCGCTCGCAGGGGCCACTGAAGCTTTCTTT	CASSLALAGATEAFF
-	TRBV2	TRBD1	TRBJ1-2	14	TGTGCCAGCAGCGTCGGACAGGGTCACTATGGCTACACCTTC	CASSVGQGHYGYTF
-	TRBV4-1	-	TRBJ1-6	14	TGCGCCAGCAGCCAGCAGGACAGTAATTCACCCCTCCACTTT	CASSQQDSNSPLHF